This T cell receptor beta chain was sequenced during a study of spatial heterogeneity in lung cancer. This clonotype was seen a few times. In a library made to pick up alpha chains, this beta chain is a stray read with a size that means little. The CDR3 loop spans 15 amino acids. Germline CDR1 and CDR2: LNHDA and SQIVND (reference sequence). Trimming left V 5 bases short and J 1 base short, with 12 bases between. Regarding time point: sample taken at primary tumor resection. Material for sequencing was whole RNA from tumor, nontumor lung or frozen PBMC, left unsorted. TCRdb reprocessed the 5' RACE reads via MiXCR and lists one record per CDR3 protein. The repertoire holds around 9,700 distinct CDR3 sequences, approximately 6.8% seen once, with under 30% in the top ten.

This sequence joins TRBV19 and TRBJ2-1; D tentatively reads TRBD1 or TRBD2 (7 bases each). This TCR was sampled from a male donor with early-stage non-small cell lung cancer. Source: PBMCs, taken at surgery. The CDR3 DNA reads TGTGCCAGTAGTCTCCAGGGGGGGTCCTACAATGAGCAGTTCTTC. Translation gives CASSLQGGSYNEQFF.